This TCR beta chain was captured in a study of T cell responses to AZD1222 COVID-19 vaccine. Overall study findings and caveats: The donor group comprised mostly white British people and more females; the analysis possibly underestimated clonal diversity. Increased Spike-specific TCR breadth and depth were observed after two AZD1222 doses. Regions 160-218 and 743-854 dominated among vaccine-associated CD4 TCRs spanning spike.

This CDR3 contains 15 residues. V was shortened by 1 base and J by 5 bases, with 12 bases between the two germline ends. Germline-derived CDR1 and CDR2 are PRHDT and FYEKMQ (reference sequence). Note on this clone: Its antigen is undetermined.

Sequencing was performed with immunoSEQ multiplex PCR; in TCRdb, only in-frame clones are kept and a portion is missing. The table includes roughly 42,000 clones, around 90% detected once. Source: peripheral blood, taken 28 days after the second dose of the MenACWY control vaccine. The V call is TRBV13, the J call TRBJ1-3, with D possibly being TRBD1 (5 bases). The TCR was taken from an adult who received the MenACWY meningococcal vaccine as a control. The DNA of the CDR3 is TGTGCCAGCAGCTTAGACCGGGACGGCCGAAACACCATATATTTT. Encoded protein: CASSLDRDGRNTIYF.